This is a list of T cell receptor beta chains from one sample in a study of T-cell reconstitution after alpha-beta-depleted transplantation in children. In TCRdb, the PCR reads were re-called with MiXCR into one record per CDR3 protein. The sample lists around 800,000 distinct CDR3 sequences; around 15% were seen once. The source was PBMCs, mostly from graft donor cells, collected 360 days after TCRalphabeta/CD19-depleted stem cell transplant. The receptors were sampled from a male patient between 10 and 17 years old who had a stem cell transplant for acute lymphoblastic leukemia, so the T cells may come from the graft donor. CDR3s include the opening cysteine and the closing phenylalanine or tryptophan. D genes are given only for firm matches. Only some rows state a clone size, as once, few, many or a class for expanded clones.

size	J	length	D	V	CDR3	DNA
-	TRBJ2-7	14	-	TRBV2	CASRRDGVGGEQYF	TGTGCCAGCAGGAGAGACGGGGTTGGGGGCGAGCAGTACTTC
few	TRBJ2-3	20	TRBD1	TRBV12-3/TRBV12-4	CASSSPSTGGLFFSTDTQYF	TGTGCCAGCAGTTCCCCCTCCACAGGGGGATTATTTTTCAGCACAGATACGCAGTATTTT
few	TRBJ2-4	13	-	TRBV7-8	CASSSKGINIQYF	TGTGCCAGCAGTTCGAAGGGGATAAACATTCAGTACTTC
-	TRBJ2-3	15	TRBD2	TRBV10-2	CASRPTSGVRDTQYF	TGCGCCAGCAGACCGACTAGCGGGGTCCGGGATACGCAGTATTTT
-	TRBJ2-1	11	-	TRBV7-9	CASSNTGVQFF	TGTGCCAGCAGTAACACGGGGGTGCAGTTCTTC
few	TRBJ2-1	14	-	TRBV12-3/TRBV12-4	CASSVRAGYNEQFF	TGTGCCAGCAGTGTGAGGGCCGGCTACAATGAGCAGTTCTTC
-	TRBJ2-3	12	TRBD2	TRBV29-1	CSVEGGSDTQYF	TGCAGCGTTGAGGGGGGGTCAGATACGCAGTATTTT
-	TRBJ1-5	16	TRBD1	TRBV6-1	CASGGTGGYSNQPQHF	TGTGCCAGCGGAGGGACAGGGGGCTATAGCAATCAGCCCCAGCATTTT
-	TRBJ2-5	13	-	TRBV6-5	CASSHPGLKTQYF	TGTGCCAGCAGTCACCCAGGGTTGAAGACCCAGTACTTC
-	TRBJ2-7	13	TRBD1	TRBV3-1	CASSRLTGWEQYF	TGTGCCAGCAGCCGCTTGACAGGGTGGGAGCAGTACTTC
-	TRBJ2-7	16	TRBD1	TRBV7-2	CASSLAGTGGPYEQYF	TGTGCCAGCAGCTTAGCTGGGACAGGGGGCCCGTACGAGCAGTACTTC
-	TRBJ2-1	14	TRBD2	TRBV3-1	CASSLAATSGKQFF	TGTGCCAGCAGCCTAGCAGCTACTAGCGGTAAGCAGTTCTTC
-	TRBJ2-1	14	TRBD2	TRBV5-1	CASSDPGLQVEQFF	TGCGCCAGCAGCGATCCGGGACTACAAGTGGAGCAGTTCTTC
few	TRBJ1-3	14	-	TRBV13	CASSDRVGPDTIYF	TGTGCCAGCAGCGACCGTGTAGGCCCAGACACCATATATTTT
few	TRBJ2-3	16	TRBD2	TRBV5-1	CASSSTSGSEADTQYF	TGCGCCAGCAGCTCGACTAGCGGGAGTGAGGCAGATACGCAGTATTTT
few	TRBJ1-2	13	-	TRBV12-3/TRBV12-4	CASSSFRDYGYTF	TGTGCCAGCAGTTCCTTTAGGGACTATGGCTACACCTTC
many	TRBJ2-2	17	TRBD2	TRBV10-1	CASPRIAGGSNTGELFF	TGCGCCAGCCCCCGGATAGCGGGAGGTAGCAACACCGGGGAGCTGTTTTTT
once	TRBJ2-7	16	-	TRBV7-9	CASSLAEDYPSYEQYF	TGTGCCAGCAGCTTAGCCGAGGACTATCCCTCCTACGAGCAGTACTTC
few	TRBJ2-1	14	TRBD1	TRBV5-1	CASSFAGGINEQFF	TGCGCCAGCAGCTTTGCAGGGGGCATAAATGAGCAGTTCTTC
few	TRBJ1-3	14	-	TRBV5-1	CASSSDAAGNTIYF	TGCGCCAGCAGCTCCGATGCAGCTGGAAACACCATATATTTT
-	TRBJ2-7	14	-	TRBV12-3/TRBV12-4	CASSLDRLLKEQYF	TGTGCCAGCAGTTTAGACCGACTACTAAAGGAGCAGTACTTC
-	TRBJ2-1	9	-	TRBV12-3/TRBV12-4	CASSFPTVF	TGTGCCAGCAGTTTCCCTACGGTCTTC
-	TRBJ2-5	16	-	TRBV7-9	CASSPNRGGNQETQYF	TGTGCCAGCAGCCCGAACAGGGGGGGTAACCAAGAGACCCAGTACTTC
-	TRBJ2-5	14	TRBD1	TRBV27	CASSPGTVIETQYF	TGTGCCAGCAGTCCCGGGACAGTGATTGAGACCCAGTACTTC
few	TRBJ2-1	14	TRBD2	TRBV29-1	CSVLAGAKYNEQFF	TGCAGCGTTCTAGCGGGAGCTAAGTACAATGAGCAGTTCTTC
few	TRBJ1-5	14	-	TRBV12-3/TRBV12-4	CASRSRRIGQPQHF	TGTGCCAGCAGGTCTCGTCGGATTGGGCAGCCCCAGCATTTT
many	TRBJ2-5	14	-	TRBV3-1	CASSPPLRTETQYF	TGTGCCAGCAGCCCCCCTCTTCGCACAGAGACCCAGTACTTC
-	TRBJ2-7	17	-	TRBV3-1	CASSQDGMGPPIYEQYF	TGTGCCAGCAGCCAAGACGGGATGGGACCCCCCATCTACGAGCAGTACTTC
few	TRBJ2-1	16	-	TRBV7-6	CASTQLGRASYNEQFF	TGTGCCAGCACCCAGCTGGGGAGAGCTTCCTACAATGAGCAGTTCTTC
few	TRBJ2-7	14	-	TRBV5-1	CASSLVDSIGEQYF	TGCGCCAGCAGCTTGGTGGACTCGATTGGGGAGCAGTACTTC
-	TRBJ2-7	16	TRBD1	TRBV4-1	CASSQAGTVSSYEQYF	TGCGCCAGCAGCCAGGCCGGGACAGTATCTTCCTACGAGCAGTACTTC
many	TRBJ2-2	16	TRBD2	TRBV20-1	CSAPKIAGVNTGELFF	TGCAGTGCCCCAAAAATCGCGGGGGTGAACACCGGGGAGCTGTTTTTT
-	TRBJ2-7	17	TRBD1	TRBV15	CATSRDPGTGEPYEQYF	TGTGCCACCAGCAGAGATCCCGGGACAGGGGAGCCCTACGAGCAGTACTTC
few	TRBJ2-7	15	TRBD1	TRBV7-2	CASSLAQGTLYEQYF	TGTGCCAGCAGCTTAGCACAGGGGACACTCTACGAGCAGTACTTC
few	TRBJ2-5	14	TRBD1	TRBV2	CASRRGQGEETQYF	TGTGCCAGCAGGAGGGGACAGGGGGAAGAGACCCAGTACTTC
-	TRBJ2-7	17	-	TRBV5-1	CASSYNPGAGARGEQYF	TGCGCCAGCAGTTATAACCCGGGGGCAGGGGCTCGCGGCGAGCAGTACTTC
few	TRBJ1-2	12	-	TRBV29-1	CSVVPANYGYTF	TGCAGCGTTGTACCAGCTAACTATGGCTACACCTTC
many	TRBJ2-1	16	TRBD1	TRBV7-7	CASSLEGQGGPNEQFF	TGTGCCAGCAGCTTAGAGGGACAGGGTGGCCCCAATGAGCAGTTCTTC